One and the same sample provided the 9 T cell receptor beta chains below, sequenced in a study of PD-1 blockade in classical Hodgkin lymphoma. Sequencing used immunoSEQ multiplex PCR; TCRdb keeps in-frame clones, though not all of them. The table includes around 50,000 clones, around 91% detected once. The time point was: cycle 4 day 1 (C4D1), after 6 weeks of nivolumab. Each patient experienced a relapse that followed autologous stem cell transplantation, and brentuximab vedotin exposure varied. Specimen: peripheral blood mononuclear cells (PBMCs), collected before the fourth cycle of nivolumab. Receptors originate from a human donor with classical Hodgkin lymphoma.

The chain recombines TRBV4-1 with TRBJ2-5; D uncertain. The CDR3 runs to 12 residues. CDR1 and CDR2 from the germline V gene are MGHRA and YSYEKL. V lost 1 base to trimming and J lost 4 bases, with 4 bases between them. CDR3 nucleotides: TGCGCCAGCAGCCAAGGTGGAGAGACCCAGTACTTC. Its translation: CASSQGGETQYF.

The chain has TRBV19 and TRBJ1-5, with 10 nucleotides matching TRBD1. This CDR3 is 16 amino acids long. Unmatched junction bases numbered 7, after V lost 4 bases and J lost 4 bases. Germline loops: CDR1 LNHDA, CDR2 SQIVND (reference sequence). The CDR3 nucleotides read TGTGCCAGTAGTAAGTGGGGACAGGGGATTAATCAGCCCCAGCATTTT. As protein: CASSKWGQGINQPQHF.

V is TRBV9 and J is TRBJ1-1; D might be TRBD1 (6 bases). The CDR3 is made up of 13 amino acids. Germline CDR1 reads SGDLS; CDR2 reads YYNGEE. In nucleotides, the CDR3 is TGTGCTTCAAGTCAGGGGTTGCTCACTGAAGCTTTCTTT. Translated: CASSQGLLTEAFF.

The CDR3 sequence is CASSEGAGSSTDTQYF. CDR3 in DNA: TGTGCCAGCAGTGAAGGAGCGGGATCTAGCACAGATACGCAGTATTTT. The chain combines TRBV6-1 with TRBJ2-3, with 7 nucleotides matching TRBD2. Trimming took 1 base from V and 0 from J; bases not matched to a gene: 4. The germline gives CDR1 MNHNS, CDR2 SASEGT. The CDR3 is made up of 16 amino acids.

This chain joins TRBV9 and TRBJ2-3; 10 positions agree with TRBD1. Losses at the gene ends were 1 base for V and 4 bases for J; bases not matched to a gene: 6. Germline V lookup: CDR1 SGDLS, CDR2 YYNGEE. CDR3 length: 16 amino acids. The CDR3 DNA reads TGTGCCAGCAGCGTATGGTGGGACAGGGGTGCAGATACGCAGTATTTT. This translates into CASSVWWDRGADTQYF.

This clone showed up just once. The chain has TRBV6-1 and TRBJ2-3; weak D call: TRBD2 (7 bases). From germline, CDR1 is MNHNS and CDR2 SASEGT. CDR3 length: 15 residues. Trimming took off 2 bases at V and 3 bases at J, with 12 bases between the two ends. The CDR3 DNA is TGTGCCAGCAGTGAATTTAAGGGGGGGACAGATACGCAGTATTTT. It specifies CASSEFKGGTDTQYF.

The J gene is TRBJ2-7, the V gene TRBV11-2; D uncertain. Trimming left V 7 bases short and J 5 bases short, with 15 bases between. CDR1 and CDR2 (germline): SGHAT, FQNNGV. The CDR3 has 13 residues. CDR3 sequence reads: CASTTGTSDEQYF. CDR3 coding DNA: TGTGCCAGCACCACCGGTACGTCCGACGAGCAGTACTTC.

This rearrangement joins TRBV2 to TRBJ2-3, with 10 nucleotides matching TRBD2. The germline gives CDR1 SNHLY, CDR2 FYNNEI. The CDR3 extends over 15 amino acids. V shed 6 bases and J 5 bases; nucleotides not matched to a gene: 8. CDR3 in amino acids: CASRPGLALQDTQYF. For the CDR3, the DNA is TGTGCCAGCAGGCCGGGACTAGCGCTTCAAGATACGCAGTATTTT.

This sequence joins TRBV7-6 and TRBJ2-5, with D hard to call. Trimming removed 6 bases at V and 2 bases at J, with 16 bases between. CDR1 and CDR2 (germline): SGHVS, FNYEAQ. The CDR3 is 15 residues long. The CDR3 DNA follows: TGTGCCAGCAGTTCTAATAAACTATCACAAGAGACCCAGTACTTC. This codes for CASSSNKLSQETQYF. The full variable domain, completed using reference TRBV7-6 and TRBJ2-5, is GAGVSQSPRYKVTKRGQDVALRCDPISGHVSLYWYRQALGQGPEFLTYFNYEAQQDKSGLPNDRFSAERPEGSISTLTIQRTEQRDSAMYRCASSSNKLSQETQYFGPGTRLLVL.